This T cell receptor beta chain was identified in a study of CD8 T cells in ankylosing spondylitis. For TCR beta, libraries came from quantitative 5'-RACE with molecular barcodes. TCRdb re-analysed the 5' RACE reads in MiXCR, keeping a single row per CDR3 protein. The sample shows hundreds of thousands of distinct CDR3 sequences, about an eighth of them seen only once. Per the germline V gene, CDR1 is DFQATT and CDR2 is SNEGSKA (reference sequence). The V end was cut by 0 bases, the J end by 3 bases, with 6 bases between. There are 13 residues in the CDR3. Comments on this clonotype: Antigen: not known.

Study-level points and caveats: Relatively rare in peripheral blood, disease-linked clones were also CD8+. Clones tied to disease were said to be significantly enriched in matched ankylosing spondylitis synovial fluid. Among TCR beta sequences, a motif of eight highly homologous variants appeared characteristic of ankylosing spondylitis blood.

The chain joins TRBV20-1 to TRBJ2-4; D not resolved. The sequenced sample consisted of blood, either unsorted or a sorted T cell fraction (not recorded which). The receptor was isolated from a male donor with ankylosing spondylitis. The CDR3 nucleotides are TGCAGTGCTAGAGATATAGGCAAAAACATTCAGTACTTC. Translating it yields CSARDIGKNIQYF.